This is a list of T cell receptor beta chains from one sample in a study of cytomegalovirus exposure and HLA in healthy donors. TCRdb keeps only in-frame clones here, not all; method: immunoSEQ multiplex PCR. The sample lists under 80,000 clones; 94% were seen once. Input material: PBMCs. All receptors derive from a woman under 30 in good health and CMV-seropositive. Both conserved end residues are part of each CDR3. The D gene is left open where the match is weak. A clone size is listed for some rows: how often the clone was seen (once, few, many), or a class if it is expanded.

>TRBD1|.|TRBJ2-1|TRBV7-2
TGTGCCAGCAGCTTGGGACAGGCCGCCTCCCCTAACAATGAGCAGTTCTTC
CASSLGQAASPNNEQFF
>.|.|TRBJ2-7|TRBV28
TGTGCCAGCAGTTTAGGTGCGACGGGGGAGCAGTACTTC
CASSLGATGEQYF
>.|once|TRBJ2-2|TRBV27
TGTGCCAGCAGTACCCTGGCGGCGGGCACCGGGGAGCTGTTTTTT
CASSTLAAGTGELFF
>TRBD1|.|TRBJ1-1|TRBV6-5
TGTGCCAGCAGTACGGACAGGGAATTACGCACTGAAGCTTTCTTT
CASSTDRELRTEAFF
>.|once|TRBJ2-2|TRBV9
TGTGCCAGCAGCGCCGGCAGGCTTCTCAACACCGGGGAGCTGTTTTTT
CASSAGRLLNTGELFF
>TRBD2|.|TRBJ2-2|TRBV29-1
TGCAGCGTTGAAGTGGGGCGGGGGGTAGGCGGGGAGCTGTTTTTT
CSVEVGRGVGGELFF
>.|.|TRBJ2-1|TRBV7-2
TGTGCCAGCAGACGCGGACAGGAGGGCGATGAGCAGTTCTTC
CASRRGQEGDEQFF
>TRBD1|.|TRBJ1-2|TRBV5-6
TGTGCCAGCAGCATAACAGGGGGAAGCTATGGCTACACCTTC
CASSITGGSYGYTF
>.|.|TRBJ1-1|TRBV7-9
TGTGCCAGCAGCACGTTTCAGGGGTCCCCTGAAGCTTTCTTT
CASSTFQGSPEAFF
>.|.|TRBJ2-5|TRBV7-8
TGTGCCAGCAAGGTAGCTGAGACCCAGTACTTC
CASKVAETQYF
>.|.|TRBJ1-6|TRBV2
TGTGCCAGCACGCCCTATGGGGGGTGGTCCTATAATTCACCCCTCCACTTT
CASTPYGGWSYNSPLHF
>.|.|TRBJ1-3|TRBV28
TGTGCCAGCACAGGGCTCCCAAACTCTGGAAACACCATATATTTT
CASTGLPNSGNTIYF
>TRBD1|.|TRBJ2-1|TRBV2
TGTGCCAGCAGTGAGTTTCAAGGGGCAGGGGGCAATGAGCAGTTCTTC
CASSEFQGAGGNEQFF
>.|.|TRBJ1-5|TRBV5-6
TGTGCCAGCAGCCTTGGGCCGTCAGCCAATCAGCCCCAGCATTTT
CASSLGPSANQPQHF
>TRBD2|.|TRBJ2-7|TRBV4-2
TGTGCCAGCAGCCAACCCTCCGCGAGCGGGAGGGCTGAGCAGTACTTC
CASSQPSASGRAEQYF
>TRBD1|.|TRBJ2-1|TRBV5-5
TGTGCCAGCAGCTTGGGGACAGGGGGCTTAGAGAGCTCCTACAATGAGCAGTTCTTC
CASSLGTGGLESSYNEQFF
>TRBD2|.|TRBJ2-7|TRBV27
TGTGCCAGCAGGGGGATGGGACTACCCTACGAGCAGTACTTC
CASRGMGLPYEQYF
>.|.|TRBJ1-1|TRBV28
TGTGCCAGCAAGCAGGGCACCACTGAAGCTTTCTTT
CASKQGTTEAFF
>.|.|TRBJ1-6|TRBV4-3
TGCGCCAGCAGTTCAGGGGTGGGCAATTCACCCCTCCACTTT
CASSSGVGNSPLHF
>.|once|TRBJ2-1|TRBV2
TGTGCCAGCAGTGAAGTTAACAGGGTCGGCGAGCAGTTCTTC
CASSEVNRVGEQFF
>TRBD1|.|TRBJ2-7|TRBV29-1
TGCAGCGTTGAAAAAGGGACAGGGGCCTACGAGCAGTACTTC
CSVEKGTGAYEQYF
>TRBD1|.|TRBJ1-5|TRBV4-3
TGCGCCAGCAGCCAATCCGCAAGGGGGCTCAATCAGCCCCAGCATTTT
CASSQSARGLNQPQHF
>.|.|TRBJ1-2|TRBV30
TGTGCCTGGAGCGGAGGGATGGGCTACACCTTC
CAWSGGMGYTF
>TRBD1|.|TRBJ2-7|TRBV5-1
TGCGCCAGCAGCCTTGGACAGGTTGGATTTGGCGAGCAGTACTTC
CASSLGQVGFGEQYF
>TRBD1|.|TRBJ2-2|TRBV7-9
TGTGCCAGCAGCTTGAGCGGTAGGGGGCGAAACACCGGGGAGCTGTTTTTT
CASSLSGRGRNTGELFF
>TRBD2|.|TRBJ2-3|TRBV5-4
TGTGCCAGCAGCCCGTACACTAGCGGGCGCACAGATACGCAGTATTTT
CASSPYTSGRTDTQYF
>TRBD2|.|TRBJ2-3|TRBV4-3
TGCGCCAGCAGCCCTTCCGGGACTAGCTTATATACGCAGTATTTT
CASSPSGTSLYTQYF
>.|.|TRBJ1-1|TRBV11-3
TGTGCCAGCAGCTCGTCGGGAGGGGGCACTGAAGCTTTCTTT
CASSSSGGGTEAFF
>.|.|TRBJ2-1|TRBV2
TGTGCCAGCAGAGGAGAGGGAGAGCAGTTCTTC
CASRGEGEQFF
>.|.|TRBJ2-1|TRBV28
TGTGCCAGCAGTTTATACCGGAGCTCCTACAATGAGCAGTTCTTC
CASSLYRSSYNEQFF
>.|.|TRBJ1-5|TRBV10-3
TGTGCCACCGCAAGCGGGAGCAATCAGCCCCAGCATTTT
CATASGSNQPQHF
>TRBD1|.|TRBJ1-2|TRBV4-1
TGCGCCAGCAGCCAACCGCTAACAGGGGGCTCCTATGGCTACACCTTC
CASSQPLTGGSYGYTF
>TRBD1|.|TRBJ1-1|TRBV6-6
TGTGCCAGCAGCAAACAGGGGATGAACACTGAAGCTTTCTTT
CASSKQGMNTEAFF
>TRBD1|.|TRBJ1-2|TRBV25-1
TGTGCCAGCAGTGTGGGACAGGCTAACTATGGCTACACCTTC
CASSVGQANYGYTF
>.|.|TRBJ2-3|TRBV7-9
TGTGCCAGCAGCTTAGTGGGCCGACCGGGGACAGATACGCAGTATTTT
CASSLVGRPGTDTQYF
>TRBD1|once|TRBJ2-7|TRBV5-6
TGTGCCAGCAGCTTGTACCGGACAGGGGTCCTCTACGAGCAGTACTTC
CASSLYRTGVLYEQYF
>.|.|TRBJ1-1|TRBV5-1
TGCGCCAGCAGCGTGGACAGGAACACTGAAGCTTTCTTT
CASSVDRNTEAFF
>.|.|TRBJ1-2|TRBV28
TGTGCCAGCAGTTTAGGCGGCGACGACTATGGCTACACCTTC
CASSLGGDDYGYTF
>.|.|TRBJ2-2|TRBV5-4
TGTGCCAGCAGCCTACAGGGACCCGGGGAGCTGTTTTTT
CASSLQGPGELFF
>TRBD1|.|TRBJ2-5|TRBV5-6
TGTGCCAGCAGCTTTCGGAGACAGGGGGCAAAGACCCAGTACTTC
CASSFRRQGAKTQYF
>TRBD1|.|TRBJ2-7|TRBV6-1
TGTGCCAGCAGTGCGGGACAGGGGAGCTCCTACGAGCAGTACTTC
CASSAGQGSSYEQYF
>TRBD2|.|TRBJ2-5|TRBV10-3
TGTGCCATCAGTGAGTCGGGTCGGGGGGGCCATGTCCAAGAGACCCAGTACTTC
CAISESGRGGHVQETQYF
>TRBD1|.|TRBJ2-7|TRBV2
TGTGCCAGCAGTTCGGGGACAGGAGTCTACGAGCAGTACTTC
CASSSGTGVYEQYF
>TRBD1|.|TRBJ2-3|TRBV27
TGTGCCAGCAGTTTCTACAGGGGGCAGGCAGATACGCAGTATTTT
CASSFYRGQADTQYF
>TRBD1|.|TRBJ1-5|TRBV25-1
TGTGCCAGCAGTGAAGACAGGGGTCACTTCTCATCCCATCAGCCCCAGCATTTT
CASSEDRGHFSSHQPQHF
>TRBD2|.|TRBJ2-1|TRBV19
TGTGCCAGTAGGTTGACTAGCGGACAAGTTAACAATGAGCAGTTCTTC
CASRLTSGQVNNEQFF
>TRBD1|.|TRBJ1-3|TRBV28
TGTGCCAGCAGTTTAGTGCCCGGGACAGGGGGGAACACCATATATTTT
CASSLVPGTGGNTIYF